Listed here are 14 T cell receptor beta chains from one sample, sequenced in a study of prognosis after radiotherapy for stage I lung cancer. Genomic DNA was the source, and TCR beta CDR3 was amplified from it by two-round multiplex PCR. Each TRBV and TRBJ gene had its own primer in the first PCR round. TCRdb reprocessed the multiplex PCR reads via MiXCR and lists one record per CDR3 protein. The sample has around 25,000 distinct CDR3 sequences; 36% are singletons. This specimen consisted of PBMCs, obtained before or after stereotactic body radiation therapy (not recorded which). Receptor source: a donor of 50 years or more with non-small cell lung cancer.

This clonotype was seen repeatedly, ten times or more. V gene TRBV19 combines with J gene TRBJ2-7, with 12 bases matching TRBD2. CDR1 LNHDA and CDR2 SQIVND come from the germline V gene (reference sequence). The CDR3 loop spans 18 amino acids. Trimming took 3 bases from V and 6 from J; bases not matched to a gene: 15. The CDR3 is CASSMAPDRTSGIPEQYF. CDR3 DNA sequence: TGTGCCAGTAGTATGGCCCCAGATCGGACTAGCGGGATTCCCGAGCAGTACTTC. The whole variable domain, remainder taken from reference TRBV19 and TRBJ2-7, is DGGITQSPKYLFRKEGQNVTLSCEQNLNHDAMYWYRQDPGQGLRLIYYSQIVNDFQKGDIAEGYSVSREKKESFPLTVTSAQKNPTAFYLCASSMAPDRTSGIPEQYFGPGTRLTVT.

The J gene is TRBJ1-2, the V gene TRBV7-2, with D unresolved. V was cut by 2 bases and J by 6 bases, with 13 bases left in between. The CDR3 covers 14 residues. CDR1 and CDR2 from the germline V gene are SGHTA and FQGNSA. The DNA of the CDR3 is TGTGCCAGCAGCTTACAGGTCCCAAGGGATGGCTACACCTTC. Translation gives CASSLQVPRDGYTF.

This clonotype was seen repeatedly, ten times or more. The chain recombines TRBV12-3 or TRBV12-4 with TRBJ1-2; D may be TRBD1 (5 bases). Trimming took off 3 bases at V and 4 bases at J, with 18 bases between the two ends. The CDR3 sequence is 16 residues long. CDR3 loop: CASSFLVGPRGYGYTF. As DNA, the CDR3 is TGTGCCAGCAGTTTTTTGGTGGGGCCGAGGGGCTATGGCTACACCTTC.

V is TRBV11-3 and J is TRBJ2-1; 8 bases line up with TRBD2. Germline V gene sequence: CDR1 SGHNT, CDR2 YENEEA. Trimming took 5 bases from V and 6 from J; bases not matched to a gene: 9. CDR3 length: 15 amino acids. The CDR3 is CASSRLREGVNEQFF. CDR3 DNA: TGTGCCAGCAGCCGCCTCCGGGAGGGTGTCAATGAGCAGTTCTTC.

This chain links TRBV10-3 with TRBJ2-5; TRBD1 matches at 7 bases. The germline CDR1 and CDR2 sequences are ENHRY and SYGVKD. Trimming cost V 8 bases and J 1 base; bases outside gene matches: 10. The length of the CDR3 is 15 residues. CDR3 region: CAIDSGTAGQETQYF. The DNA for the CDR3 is TGTGCCATCGACTCCGGGACAGCCGGCCAAGAGACCCAGTACTTC.

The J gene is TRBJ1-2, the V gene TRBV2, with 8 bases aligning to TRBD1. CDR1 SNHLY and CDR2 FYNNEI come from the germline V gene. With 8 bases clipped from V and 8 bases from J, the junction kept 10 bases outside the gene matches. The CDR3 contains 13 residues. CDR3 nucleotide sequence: TGTGCCAGCTCCGACAGGGGAATAGGAGGCTACACCTTC. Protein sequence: CASSDRGIGGYTF.

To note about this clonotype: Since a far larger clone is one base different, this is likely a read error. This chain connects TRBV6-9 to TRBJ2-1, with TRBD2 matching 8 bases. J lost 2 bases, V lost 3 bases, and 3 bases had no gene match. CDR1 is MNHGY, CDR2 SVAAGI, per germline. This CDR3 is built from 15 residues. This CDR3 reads CASSYTGGPYNEQFF. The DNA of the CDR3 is TGTGCCAGCAGTTACACGGGAGGGCCCTACAATGAGCAGTTCTTC.

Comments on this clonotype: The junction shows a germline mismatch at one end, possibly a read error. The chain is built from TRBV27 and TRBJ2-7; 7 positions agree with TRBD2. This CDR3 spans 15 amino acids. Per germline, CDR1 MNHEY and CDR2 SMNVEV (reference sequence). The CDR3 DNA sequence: TGTGCCAGCAGTTTGCGGGGGTCCAAGTCCTACAAGCAGTACTTC. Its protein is CASSLRGSKSYKQYF.

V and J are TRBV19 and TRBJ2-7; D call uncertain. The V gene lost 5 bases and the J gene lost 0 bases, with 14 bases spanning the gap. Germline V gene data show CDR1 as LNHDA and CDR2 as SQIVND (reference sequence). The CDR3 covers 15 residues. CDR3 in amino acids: CASSPLGLSSYEQYF. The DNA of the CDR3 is TGTGCCAGTAGTCCCTTGGGCCTGAGCTCCTACGAGCAGTACTTC.

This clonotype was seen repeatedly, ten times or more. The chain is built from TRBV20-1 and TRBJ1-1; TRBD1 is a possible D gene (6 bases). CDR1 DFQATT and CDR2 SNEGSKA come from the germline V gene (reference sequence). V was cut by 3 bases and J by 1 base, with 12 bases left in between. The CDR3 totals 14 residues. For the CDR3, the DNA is TGCAGTGCTAGCCCCCAGGGGAGGAACACTGAAGCTTTCTTT. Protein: CSASPQGRNTEAFF.

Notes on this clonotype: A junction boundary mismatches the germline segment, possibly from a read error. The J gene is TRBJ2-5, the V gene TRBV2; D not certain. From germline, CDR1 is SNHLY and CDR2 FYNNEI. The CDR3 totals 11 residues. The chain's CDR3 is CASRLQETKYF. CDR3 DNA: TGTGCCAGCAGGCTCCAAGAGACCAAGTACTTC.

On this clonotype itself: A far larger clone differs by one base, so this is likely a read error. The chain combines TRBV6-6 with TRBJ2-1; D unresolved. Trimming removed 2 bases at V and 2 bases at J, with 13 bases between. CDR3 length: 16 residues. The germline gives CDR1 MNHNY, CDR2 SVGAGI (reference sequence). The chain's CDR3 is CASSYTSEPPYNEQFF. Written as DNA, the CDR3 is TGTGCCAGCAGTTACACGTCGGAACCCCCCTACAATGAGCAGTTCTTC.

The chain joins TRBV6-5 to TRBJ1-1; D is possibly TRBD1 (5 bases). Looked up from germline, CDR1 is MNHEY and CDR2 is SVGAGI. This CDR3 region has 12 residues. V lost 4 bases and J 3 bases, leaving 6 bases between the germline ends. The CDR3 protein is CASSWGYTEAFF. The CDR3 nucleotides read TGTGCCAGCAGTTGGGGGTACACTGAAGCTTTCTTT.

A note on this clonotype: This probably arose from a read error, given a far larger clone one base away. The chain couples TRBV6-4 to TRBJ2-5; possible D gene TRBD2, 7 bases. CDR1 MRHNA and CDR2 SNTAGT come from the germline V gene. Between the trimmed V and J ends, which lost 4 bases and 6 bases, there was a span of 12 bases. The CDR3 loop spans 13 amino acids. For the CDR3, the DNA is TGTGCCAGCAGTGTGGGAGGGACAAAGACCCAGTACTTC. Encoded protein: CASSVGGTKTQYF.